A single TCR beta chain is shown here with its context. In its sample, this clonotype was seen many times. The clone's antigen remains unknown. No per-base quality is available; no much larger clone lies one base away. The source of the sample is a study of identical twins (dated by TCRdb to 2015 to 2016). With respect to the entire study: TCR alpha and beta repertoires from monozygotic twins, unrelated adults of various ages and cord blood were deep-sequenced to test whether fetal clonotypes persist. To rule out contamination, replicate twin experiments were performed at different times with different library preparation protocols.

Every donor in the study was a healthy Caucasian. Three pairs of female monozygotic twins, all aged about 18 to 30 years, made up the twin cohort. Miltenyi CD45RO+ enrichment and human naive T-cell isolation kits were used to isolate memory (CD45RO+) and naive T cells from PBMC. What the research found in general, with its limitations: Because the same donors could not be followed over many years, the conclusions depended on cross-sectional statistical analysis. Invariant T cells such as MAIT and iNKT could partly confound zero-insertion analyses, although diverse VJ usage argued against such confounding for most clonotypes. In beta out-of-frame sequences, excess twin sharing was weaker, because having fewer shared sequences lowered the signal-to-noise ratio. Recombination models systematically underestimated out-of-frame TCR alpha sharing in monozygotic twins but agreed with sharing between unrelated individuals. Compared with coincidental sharing between unrelated individuals, out-of-frame TCR alpha sequences shared between twins showed an excess of sequences with low generation probability. Abundant cord blood beta clonotypes carried fewer insertions; young adult naive repertoires showed a weaker similar trend, while memory repertoires showed none.

Receptor libraries were prepared by 5' RACE. Sequencing was carried out with an Illumina HiSeq 2000. A universal primer binding site was added through template switching, and the final cDNA carried a unique molecular identifier so that TCR cDNA molecules could be counted accurately. First-strand cDNA for TCR alpha and beta chains was synthesized from specific primers in the conserved constant-segment region. To control for contamination, each cDNA library was double barcoded with a SMART-Mk sample barcode plus Illumina barcodes. TruSeq adapter sequences along with Illumina sample barcodes were introduced in two successive PCR steps. Sequencing of the TCR alpha and beta cDNA libraries was done on the Illumina HiSeq platform using custom primers. On the study's bioinformatics: MiGEC processed the raw reads to extract unique molecular identifiers, while MiXCR was used to determine the CDR3 positions. Recombination models were inferred per individual with the repgenHMM and IGoR tools using an EM algorithm. Shared clonotype analysis was performed with the tcR package in R, normalizing sharing by the product of cloneset sizes. To study raw recombination without the effects of thymic and clonal selection, out-of-frame nonproductive sequences were analyzed. TCRdb ran its own pipeline on the public reads, namely fastp trimming at Q25 and MiXCR clone calling, and kept in-frame beta chains. Merged by CDR3 protein, the rows form single entries marked with the most common genes and DNA. It is TCRdb's table, rather than the study itself, that gives the V and J calls and clone size. This sample lists around 280,000 distinct CDR3 sequences; 6.5% to 9.5% were detected once. The ten largest account for less than 2.5% of the sample.

The CDR3 starts with the cysteine, ends with the phenylalanine, and has 18 residues. Here the CDR3 DNA is all that survives: 54 bases in frame from base 1. Reading the germline V gene gives CDR1 SGHVS and CDR2 FQNEAQ. Compared with germline, V lacks 5 bases and J lacks 0 bases; bases without a gene match: 13. These data were also filed under a second study, of yellow fever vaccine responses in identical twins. As the second study states: The authors reported that the T cell response to vaccination in identical twins appeared partly convergent and partly personalized. In identical twins, the study followed T cell clones that responded to the vaccine with precision.

This TCR was recovered from a woman between 18 and 30 years old in good health. The rearrangement joined TRBV7-8 to TRBJ2-1; 7 nucleotides in the junction match TRBD1. Input material: memory (CD45RO+) T cells sorted from blood. The cell subset or site label for this specimen denotes: CD45RO+ enriched T cells. The nucleotide sequence reads as follows: TGTGCCAGCAGCCCTAGGGACCCACAGGGGCGCTCCTACAATGAGCAGTTCTTC. It translates to CASSPRDPQGRSYNEQFF.